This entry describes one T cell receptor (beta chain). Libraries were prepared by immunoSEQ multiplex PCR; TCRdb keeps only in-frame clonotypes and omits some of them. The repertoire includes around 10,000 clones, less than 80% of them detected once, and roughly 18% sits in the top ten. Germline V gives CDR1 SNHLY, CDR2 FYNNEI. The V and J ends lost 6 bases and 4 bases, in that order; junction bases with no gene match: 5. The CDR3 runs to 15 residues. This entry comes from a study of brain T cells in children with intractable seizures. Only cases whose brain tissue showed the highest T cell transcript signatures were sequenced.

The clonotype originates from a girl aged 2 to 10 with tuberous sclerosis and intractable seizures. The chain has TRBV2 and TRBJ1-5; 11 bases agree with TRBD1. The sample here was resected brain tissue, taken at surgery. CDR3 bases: TGTGCCAGCAGGGCCGGGACAGGGGGGAATCAGCCCCAGCATTTT. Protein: CASRAGTGGNQPQHF.